A selection of T cell receptor beta chains follows, all from one sample in a study of regulatory T cells in long-lasting Graves disease. Each CDR3 protein gets one entry after TCRdb re-called the multiplex PCR reads with MiXCR. Of about 540,000 distinct CDR3 sequences listed, about 14% are singletons. These data were also reused for a study on T cells in Graves' hyperthyroidism and ophthalmopathy.

The material sequenced was peripheral blood mononuclear cells (PBMCs), taken at new diagnosis, from a patient treated with antithyroid drugs. These receptors all stem from a man aged 30-40 years with Graves disease. Each CDR3 is given with its conserved first and last residue. Fields, in order: D gene, V gene, clone size, J gene, CDR3 DNA, CDR3 protein. A D gene is named only where the DNA matches it firmly. Clone sizes are given selectively: once, few, many, or a class where the clone is expanded.

d_gene: -; v_gene: TRBV3-1; abundance: many; j_gene: TRBJ2-5; CDR3nt: TGTGCCAGCAGTCGGATGAGACAAGAGACCCAGTACTTC; CDR3aa: CASSRMRQETQYF
d_gene: -; v_gene: TRBV15; abundance: many; j_gene: TRBJ1-5; CDR3nt: TGTGCCACCCGCCCCCTCTGGACAGACCAGCCCCAGCATTTT; CDR3aa: CATRPLWTDQPQHF
d_gene: -; v_gene: TRBV6-5; abundance: many; j_gene: TRBJ2-5; CDR3nt: TGTGCCAGCAGTTACGGGGAAGGAGTTGTGACCCAGTACTTC; CDR3aa: CASSYGEGVVTQYF
d_gene: TRBD2; v_gene: TRBV9; abundance: many; j_gene: TRBJ2-2; CDR3nt: TGTGCCAGCAGCGGCACTAGCGGGAGGGTCACCGGGGAGCTGTTTTTT; CDR3aa: CASSGTSGRVTGELFF
d_gene: -; v_gene: TRBV27; abundance: many; j_gene: TRBJ2-3; CDR3nt: TGTGCCAGCAGACTAGGGGGGGCCACCACAGATACGCAGTATTTT; CDR3aa: CASRLGGATTDTQYF
d_gene: -; v_gene: TRBV2; abundance: many; j_gene: TRBJ1-4; CDR3nt: TGTGCCAGCAGCGGGGACATTACAACTAATGAAAAACTGTTTTTT; CDR3aa: CASSGDITTNEKLFF
d_gene: -; v_gene: TRBV20-1; abundance: -; j_gene: TRBJ2-1; CDR3nt: TGCAGTGCTCATCGGTCACTTCCCTACAATGAGCAGTTCTTC; CDR3aa: CSAHRSLPYNEQFF
d_gene: -; v_gene: TRBV19; abundance: once; j_gene: TRBJ2-6; CDR3nt: TGTGCCAGTAGTGGTCTCTTCTCTGGGGCCAACGTCCTGACTTTC; CDR3aa: CASSGLFSGANVLTF
d_gene: -; v_gene: TRBV2; abundance: many; j_gene: TRBJ1-2; CDR3nt: TGTGCCAGCAGTGAAGCGCGGAGAGGCTATGGCTACACCTTC; CDR3aa: CASSEARRGYGYTF
d_gene: -; v_gene: TRBV20-1; abundance: few; j_gene: TRBJ2-7; CDR3nt: TGCAGTGCTAGAATAGCCGTACTAACCGGCTCCTACGAGCAGTACTTC; CDR3aa: CSARIAVLTGSYEQYF
d_gene: -; v_gene: TRBV2; abundance: many; j_gene: TRBJ1-6; CDR3nt: TGTGCCAGCTGTGCAGGGTTGACCTATAATTCACCCCTCCACTTT; CDR3aa: CASCAGLTYNSPLHF
d_gene: -; v_gene: TRBV7-2; abundance: many; j_gene: TRBJ2-5; CDR3nt: TGTGCCAGCAGTCCCTTGGGAGGGGGAGGGGAGACCCAGTACTTC; CDR3aa: CASSPLGGGGETQYF
d_gene: -; v_gene: TRBV6-2/TRBV6-3; abundance: many; j_gene: TRBJ2-1; CDR3nt: TGTGCCAGCACCCTAGGCCGGGCAGGGCCGTTCTTC; CDR3aa: CASTLGRAGPFF
d_gene: -; v_gene: TRBV10-2; abundance: few; j_gene: TRBJ1-5; CDR3nt: TGCGCCAGCAGCCACCGTAGGGGCGGGGCGGGGATGCCCCAGCATTTT; CDR3aa: CASSHRRGGAGMPQHF
d_gene: TRBD2; v_gene: TRBV24-1; abundance: few; j_gene: TRBJ2-1; CDR3nt: TGTGCCACCAGTGATTTGCTTACGGGGGGTTCCTATGAGCAGTTCTTC; CDR3aa: CATSDLLTGGSYEQFF
d_gene: TRBD1; v_gene: TRBV20-1; abundance: many; j_gene: TRBJ1-2; CDR3nt: TGCAGTGCTACCCTGGACAGGGGAAACGGCTACACCTTC; CDR3aa: CSATLDRGNGYTF
d_gene: TRBD2; v_gene: TRBV20-1; abundance: many; j_gene: TRBJ2-1; CDR3nt: TGCAGTGGTACTAGCGGGGGACCATCCTACAATGAGCAGTTCTTC; CDR3aa: CSGTSGGPSYNEQFF
d_gene: TRBD1; v_gene: TRBV7-6; abundance: many; j_gene: TRBJ2-1; CDR3nt: TGTGCCAGCAGTCAAGGGGCAGGGGGATACAATGAGCAGTTCTTC; CDR3aa: CASSQGAGGYNEQFF
d_gene: -; v_gene: TRBV30; abundance: few; j_gene: TRBJ2-5; CDR3nt: TGTGCCTGGGGCTCCGCCGGGCCCCAGGTGGGGACCCAGTACTTC; CDR3aa: CAWGSAGPQVGTQYF
d_gene: TRBD1; v_gene: TRBV4-2; abundance: -; j_gene: TRBJ2-1; CDR3nt: TGTGCCAGCAGCCGACAGGGGGTTCAATACAATGAGCAGTTCTTC; CDR3aa: CASSRQGVQYNEQFF
d_gene: TRBD1; v_gene: TRBV25-1; abundance: few; j_gene: TRBJ1-4; CDR3nt: TGTGCCAGCAGTGAGAACAGGGGGCGGAATGAAAAACTGTTTTTT; CDR3aa: CASSENRGRNEKLFF
d_gene: TRBD2; v_gene: TRBV15; abundance: -; j_gene: TRBJ2-7; CDR3nt: TGTGCCACCAGCTTAGAACTAGCGGGTGAGCAGTACTTC; CDR3aa: CATSLELAGEQYF
d_gene: TRBD2; v_gene: TRBV29-1; abundance: few; j_gene: TRBJ2-3; CDR3nt: TGCAGCGTTGATGGGCTAGCGGGAAAAGACACAGATACGCAGTATTTT; CDR3aa: CSVDGLAGKDTDTQYF
d_gene: -; v_gene: TRBV7-8; abundance: -; j_gene: TRBJ1-2; CDR3nt: TGTGCCAGCAGCCCCCGGACAGCTCTCACCTATGGCTACACCTTC; CDR3aa: CASSPRTALTYGYTF
d_gene: TRBD2; v_gene: TRBV5-1; abundance: many; j_gene: TRBJ2-1; CDR3nt: TGCGCCAGCAGCTTGGGGGGCCCGGGACTAGCGGGAGTAGGTGAGCAGTTCTTC; CDR3aa: CASSLGGPGLAGVGEQFF
d_gene: TRBD1; v_gene: TRBV24-1; abundance: few; j_gene: TRBJ1-1; CDR3nt: TGTGCCACCAGTGACGTCGGACAGGGGGTCTCGAACACTGAAGCTTTCTTT; CDR3aa: CATSDVGQGVSNTEAFF
d_gene: -; v_gene: TRBV28; abundance: many; j_gene: TRBJ1-2; CDR3nt: TGTGCCAGCAGTTTTCCTACGACTGGCTATGGCTACACCTTC; CDR3aa: CASSFPTTGYGYTF
d_gene: TRBD2; v_gene: TRBV29-1; abundance: few; j_gene: TRBJ2-2; CDR3nt: TGCAGCGTTGAAGGGGCGAGCGGGATAACCGGGGAGCTGTTTTTT; CDR3aa: CSVEGASGITGELFF
d_gene: -; v_gene: TRBV3-1; abundance: many; j_gene: TRBJ1-1; CDR3nt: TGTGCCAGCAGCCAAGGATTTACTGGGGGTCAAAGCGGATTCACTGAAGCTTTCTTT; CDR3aa: CASSQGFTGGQSGFTEAFF
d_gene: -; v_gene: TRBV27; abundance: many; j_gene: TRBJ2-5; CDR3nt: TGTGCCAGCAGTTTTGCGCCGGGAACAGAGACCCAGTACTTC; CDR3aa: CASSFAPGTETQYF
d_gene: TRBD2; v_gene: TRBV20-1; abundance: -; j_gene: TRBJ2-1; CDR3nt: TGCAGTGCTAGAGACCACCTACTAGCGGGAGGCCTTGACAATGAGCAGTTCTTC; CDR3aa: CSARDHLLAGGLDNEQFF
d_gene: -; v_gene: TRBV27; abundance: many; j_gene: TRBJ2-3; CDR3nt: TGTGCCAGCAGTTTATCAGGGGGGCCCTTCACAGATACGCAGTATTTT; CDR3aa: CASSLSGGPFTDTQYF
d_gene: -; v_gene: TRBV12-3/TRBV12-4; abundance: many; j_gene: TRBJ1-5; CDR3nt: TGTGCCAGCAGTTTAGGAAGGTTGCAACCTAGCAATCAGCCCCAGCATTTT; CDR3aa: CASSLGRLQPSNQPQHF
d_gene: -; v_gene: TRBV29-1; abundance: many; j_gene: TRBJ1-2; CDR3nt: TGCAGCGCGCTAAGGAGGGACTCGCATGGCTACACCTTC; CDR3aa: CSALRRDSHGYTF
d_gene: TRBD2; v_gene: TRBV25-1; abundance: many; j_gene: TRBJ2-7; CDR3nt: TGTGCCAGCGCCAGCGGGGGGCTCTACGGCGAGCAGTACTTC; CDR3aa: CASASGGLYGEQYF
d_gene: TRBD2; v_gene: TRBV11-2; abundance: -; j_gene: TRBJ2-1; CDR3nt: TGTGCCAGCAGCCCACGCGGGAGAGGTTCCAATGAGCAGTTCTTC; CDR3aa: CASSPRGRGSNEQFF
d_gene: TRBD1; v_gene: TRBV27; abundance: many; j_gene: TRBJ1-1; CDR3nt: TGTGCCAGCAGCGATATTGGACAGGTGGGGACGTCTGAAGCTTTCTTT; CDR3aa: CASSDIGQVGTSEAFF
d_gene: TRBD1; v_gene: TRBV2; abundance: -; j_gene: TRBJ2-6; CDR3nt: TGTGCCAGCATTGGGACAGGGGCTTACTCTGGGGCCAACGTCCTGGCTTTC; CDR3aa: CASIGTGAYSGANVLAF
d_gene: -; v_gene: TRBV27; abundance: many; j_gene: TRBJ2-1; CDR3nt: TGTGCCAGCAGTTTAACCCAACATTACAATGAGCAGTTCTTC; CDR3aa: CASSLTQHYNEQFF
d_gene: -; v_gene: TRBV24-1; abundance: few; j_gene: TRBJ2-5; CDR3nt: TGTGCCACCAGTGCAGGGAGAGAGACCCAGTACTTC; CDR3aa: CATSAGRETQYF
d_gene: TRBD2; v_gene: TRBV28; abundance: -; j_gene: TRBJ2-3; CDR3nt: TGTGCCAGCAGTTTAACGACTAGCGGCACAGATACGCAGTATTTT; CDR3aa: CASSLTTSGTDTQYF
d_gene: -; v_gene: TRBV5-1; abundance: many; j_gene: TRBJ2-7; CDR3nt: TGCGCCAGCAGCCAACGAGGACCAGGCGTCCACGAGCAGTACTTC; CDR3aa: CASSQRGPGVHEQYF
d_gene: TRBD1; v_gene: TRBV5-6; abundance: -; j_gene: TRBJ2-5; CDR3nt: TGTGCCAGCAGCTTGCAGGACAGGGGGGTAAAGACCCAGTACTTC; CDR3aa: CASSLQDRGVKTQYF
d_gene: -; v_gene: TRBV19; abundance: few; j_gene: TRBJ2-1; CDR3nt: TGTGCCAGTAGTACCCCGGTCAGCTCCTACAATGAGCAGTTCTTC; CDR3aa: CASSTPVSSYNEQFF
d_gene: -; v_gene: TRBV10-3; abundance: many; j_gene: TRBJ1-5; CDR3nt: TGTGCCACAACAGCTAATCTTGCCTATAGCAATCAGCCCCAGCATTTT; CDR3aa: CATTANLAYSNQPQHF
d_gene: -; v_gene: TRBV27; abundance: once; j_gene: TRBJ1-1; CDR3nt: TGTGCCAGCAGTTTTAAGGGGGGGGTCACTGAAGCTTTCTTT; CDR3aa: CASSFKGGVTEAFF
d_gene: -; v_gene: TRBV7-9; abundance: few; j_gene: TRBJ2-2; CDR3nt: TGTGCCAGCAGCTTACTCGAGGGCACCGGGGAGCTGTTTTTT; CDR3aa: CASSLLEGTGELFF
d_gene: TRBD2; v_gene: TRBV11-2; abundance: -; j_gene: TRBJ2-2; CDR3nt: TGTGCCAGCAGCGAGCGACTAGCGGGTGGGGAGGGCGGGGAGCTGTTTTTT; CDR3aa: CASSERLAGGEGGELFF
d_gene: TRBD1; v_gene: TRBV9; abundance: -; j_gene: TRBJ1-3; CDR3nt: TGTGCCAGCAGCGCCAGGGGGAGCACCATATATTTT; CDR3aa: CASSARGSTIYF
d_gene: TRBD2; v_gene: TRBV2; abundance: many; j_gene: TRBJ2-7; CDR3nt: TGTGCCAGCACCCATGGGGCGGGAGGCGAGCAGTACTTC; CDR3aa: CASTHGAGGEQYF
d_gene: -; v_gene: TRBV12-3/TRBV12-4; abundance: many; j_gene: TRBJ2-7; CDR3nt: TGTGCCAGCAAAACCGGGACTTTCGCCTTCAACTTC; CDR3aa: CASKTGTFAFNF